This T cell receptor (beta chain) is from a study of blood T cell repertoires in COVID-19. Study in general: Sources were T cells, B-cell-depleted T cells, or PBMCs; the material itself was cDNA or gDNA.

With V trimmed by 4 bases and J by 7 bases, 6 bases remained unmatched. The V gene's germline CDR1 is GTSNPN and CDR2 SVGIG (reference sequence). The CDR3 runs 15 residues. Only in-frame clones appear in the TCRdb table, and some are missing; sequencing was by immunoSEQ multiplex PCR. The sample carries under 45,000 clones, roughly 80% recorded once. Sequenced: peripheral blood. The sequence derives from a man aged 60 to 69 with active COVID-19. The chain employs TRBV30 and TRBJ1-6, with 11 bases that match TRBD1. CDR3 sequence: CAWNVGTGGNSPLHF. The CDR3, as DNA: TGTGCCTGGAACGTCGGGACAGGGGGAAATTCACCCCTCCACTTT.